This paragraph covers one T cell receptor beta chain sequence. These data are taken from a study of monozygotic twins with inflammatory bowel disease. CDR3 length: 16 amino acids. Reprocessing the 5' RACE reads, TCRdb reports a single entry for every CDR3 protein and omits DNA. Its table records about 210,000 distinct CDR3 sequences. The receptor comes from a human donor with ulcerative colitis or Crohn's disease, or a healthy co-twin of an affected twin (not recorded which). V gene TRBV12-3 or TRBV12-4 combines with J gene TRBJ2-4; TCRdb's D call of TRBD1 is untestable without DNA. The sample comprised blood. CDR3 amino acids: CASSLDRGPSLGIQYF.